The sequence of this TCR beta chain was determined in a study of blood T cell repertoires in COVID-19. Study background: Italy, Spain and the United States were the sources of the convalescent and acute COVID-19 samples. PBMCs, B-cell-depleted T cells, or T cells were the source of the cDNA or gDNA that made up the material.

All enrollees were roughly 18 to 95 years old and from approximately 24 US areas. Original processing notes: Cell counts per sample came from amplifying reference gene primers. Repertoires were generated with immunoSEQ multiplex PCR, while TCRdb's copy carries only in-frame clones and drops some. The DNA gave D and trimming, while V, J and clone size come from that table. This table holds about 81,000 clones, roughly 91% found once. V dropped 0 bases and J dropped 2 bases, with 9 bases sitting between them. This CDR3 spans 15 amino acids. In germline, CDR1 is SGDLS, CDR2 YYNGEE. This TCR derives from a woman between 45 and 65 years old with acute COVID-19. Sequenced material: PBMCs or T cells enriched from blood (not recorded which). The V gene is TRBV9, the J gene TRBJ2-1; tentatively, D is TRBD1 (5 bases). DNA of the CDR3: TGTGCCAGCAGCGTAGTGGCAGGGCCCTACAATGAGCAGTTCTTC. Encoded protein: CASSVVAGPYNEQFF. The full variable domain, rest sourced from reference TRBV9 and TRBJ2-1, is DSGVTQTPKHLITATGQRVTLRCSPRSGDLSVYWYQQSLDQGLQFLIQYYNGEERAKGNILERFSAQQFPDLHSELNLSSLELGDSALYFCASSVVAGPYNEQFFGPGTRLTVL.